The 21 T cell receptor beta chains below were found in one sample sequenced in a study of T cell changes during pregnancy in multiple sclerosis (dated by TCRdb to between 2018 and 2020). Libraries were made using the immunoSEQ multiplex PCR assay. Not all clones reach the TCRdb copy of this immuneACCESS table, which keeps in-frame sequences only. Checked studies attribute under half of the gap to unresolved V genes and leave the rest unexplained. For this sample the table gives 90,000 or so clones, of which 92% were detected only once. Clones ranked in the top ten supply about 1.5% of the sample. The starting material was peripheral blood, obtained in the first trimester of pregnancy. Receptors were obtained from a female donor with multiple sclerosis, enrolled in a pregnancy study.

The rearrangement uses TRBV27 and TRBJ2-7; D is unresolved. V lost 5 bases and J lost 2, with 4 bases in between. The CDR3 extends over 11 amino acids. From germline, CDR1 is MNHEY and CDR2 SMNVEV (reference sequence). The CDR3 bases are TGTGCCAGCAGTGACACCTACGAGCAGTACTTC. Its translation is CASSDTYEQYF.

This rearrangement joins TRBV29-1 to TRBJ2-1, with a weak D call TRBD1 (6 bases). Germline values: CDR1 SQVTM, CDR2 ANQGSEA. The CDR3 is made up of 13 amino acids. Trimming cost V 3 bases and J 7 bases, with 13 bases left between them. The CDR3 nucleotides read TGCAGCGTTGACTTGGGGGCGCAGAATGAGCAGTTCTTC. This gives the protein CSVDLGAQNEQFF.

In this sample, this clone turned up once. The chain joins TRBV27 to TRBJ2-1, with 7 bases matching TRBD2. V lost 2 bases and J lost 6; bases outside the gene matches: 4. The CDR3 covers 14 residues. Germline V gives CDR1 MNHEY, CDR2 SMNVEV (reference sequence). The CDR3 protein is CASSLAGAPNEQFF. CDR3 DNA sequence: TGTGCCAGCAGTTTAGCGGGAGCCCCCAATGAGCAGTTCTTC.

This clone was seen only a few times. J is TRBJ2-7 and V is TRBV6-5; 8 nucleotides agree with TRBD2. The V segment lost 4 bases and the J segment 6 bases; nucleotides outside the gene matches: 8. CDR3 size: 14 residues. Germline V gives CDR1 MNHEY, CDR2 SVGAGI. The CDR3 here is CASSSPRTSREQYF. In nucleotides, the CDR3 is TGTGCCAGCAGTTCCCCCCGGACTAGCCGCGAGCAGTACTTC.

The gene calls are TRBV27 and TRBJ2-1, with D tentatively TRBD1 (5 bases). The germline V gene encodes CDR1 MNHEY and CDR2 SMNVEV (reference sequence). Trimming left V 2 bases short and J 4 bases short, with 9 bases between. The CDR3 contains 14 residues. CDR3 coding DNA: TGTGCCAGCAGTTTACGACAGACTTACAATGAGCAGTTCTTC. This codes for CASSLRQTYNEQFF.

V gene TRBV28 combines with J gene TRBJ2-7, with 9 nucleotides matching TRBD2. The V gene end was trimmed by 5 bases and the J gene end by 2 bases; junction bases not matched to a gene: 7. The V gene's germline CDR1 is MDHEN and CDR2 SYDVKM. The CDR3 loop spans 15 amino acids. The CDR3 here is CASSQRTSVPYEQYF. CDR3 nucleotides: TGTGCCAGCAGTCAACGGACTAGCGTCCCCTACGAGCAGTACTTC.

This chain links TRBV9 with TRBJ2-2; 9 positions agree with TRBD2. The CDR3 contains 15 residues. Germline CDR1 and CDR2: SGDLS and YYNGEE. V lost 0 bases to trimming and J lost 6 bases; unmatched junction nucleotides: 3. CDR3: CASSVGREGPGELFF. The CDR3 DNA follows: TGTGCCAGCAGCGTAGGGCGGGAGGGCCCCGGGGAGCTGTTTTTT.

The CDR3 nucleotides read TGTGCCAGCAGCTTAATGAGATACGAGCAGTACTTC. Its protein product is CASSLMRYEQYF. The V and J genes are TRBV7-9 and TRBJ2-7; D is ambiguous. Germline CDR1 SEHNR, CDR2 FQNEAQ (reference sequence). Between the trimmed V and J ends, which lost 2 bases and 4 bases, there was a span of 6 bases. The CDR3 extends over 12 amino acids.

V gene TRBV5-6 combines with J gene TRBJ2-3; no reliable D call. The CDR3 is made up of 17 amino acids. V lost 2 bases, J lost 0 bases, and 16 bases lay in between. Germline CDR1 SGHDT, CDR2 YYEEEE. CDR3 in DNA: TGTGCCAGCAGCTTAATTTTGTTGGGCAGTAGCACAGATACGCAGTATTTT. Its protein product is CASSLILLGSSTDTQYF.

The chain couples TRBV12-5 to TRBJ1-1; D ambiguous. V was cut by 1 base and J by 1 base, with 7 bases left in between. This CDR3 has 14 amino acids. Germline lookup yields CDR1 LGHNT and CDR2 FRNRAP. CDR3: CASGLGSGNTEAFF. Written as DNA, the CDR3 is TGTGCTAGTGGTTTGGGCAGCGGGAACACTGAAGCTTTCTTT.

The chain carries TRBV6-4 and TRBJ2-5, with TRBD2 identical over 8 bases. Losses at the gene ends were 2 bases for V and 3 bases for J; bases not matched to a gene: 5. From germline, CDR1 is MRHNA and CDR2 SNTAGT. This CDR3 spans 15 amino acids. The CDR3 loop is CASSDRAGGEETQYF. CDR3 in DNA: TGTGCCAGCAGTGACAGGGCGGGAGGAGAAGAGACCCAGTACTTC.

The rearrangement uses TRBV7-2 and TRBJ2-7; D is perhaps TRBD1 (6 bases). The CDR3 consists of 14 residues. Germline CDR1 is SGHTA and CDR2 is FQGNSA. Trimming shortened V by 5 bases and J by 4 bases, and 15 bases separated the two germline ends. The CDR3 sequence is CASSPQGGIYEQYF. The CDR3 nucleotides are TGTGCCAGCAGCCCGCAAGGGGGTATTTACGAGCAGTACTTC.

The CDR3 bases are TGCAGCGTGGTTAAGGGACAGGGTGTCCCTGAAGCTTTCTTT. Translating it yields CSVVKGQGVPEAFF. The V call is TRBV29-1, the J call TRBJ1-1; 9 positions match TRBD1. The germline CDR1 and CDR2 sequences are SQVTM and ANQGSEA. J was trimmed by 6 bases and V by 6 bases; bases with no gene match: 11. The CDR3 length is 14 residues.

CDR3 coding DNA: TGTGCCAGCAGTCGCCCTGCGGGAGATCGGAATGAGCAGTTCTTC. It codes for CASSRPAGDRNEQFF. V gene TRBV6-6 combines with J gene TRBJ2-1; TRBD2 matches at 7 bases. This CDR3 comprises 15 residues. Germline V gene lookup returns CDR1 MNHNY and CDR2 SVGAGI (reference sequence). The V segment lost 5 bases and the J segment 7 bases; nucleotides outside the gene matches: 11.

The genes are TRBV7-9 and TRBJ2-2, with TRBD2 matching 12 bases. CDR1 is SEHNR, CDR2 FQNEAQ, per germline (reference sequence). This CDR3 is built from 16 residues. V was pared by 6 bases and J by 3 bases, with 5 bases of the junction left unmatched. The CDR3 DNA sequence: TGTGCCAGCAGGCCCGGACTAGCGGGACACACCGGGGAGCTGTTTTTT. It encodes CASRPGLAGHTGELFF.

This clone came up a few times. The chain is built from TRBV18 and TRBJ2-3, with 10 bases that match TRBD1. CDR3 length: 15 amino acids. V was pared by 3 bases and J by 6 bases, with 6 bases of the junction left unmatched. Germline CDR1 is KGHSH and CDR2 is LQKENI. This chain's CDR3 is CASSPGGTGVDTQYF. The CDR3 DNA sequence: TGTGCCAGCTCACCTGGCGGGACAGGGGTTGATACGCAGTATTTT.

J is TRBJ2-1 and V is TRBV6-4; a weak D match, TRBD1 (6 bases). The CDR3 runs 14 residues. The germline V gene encodes CDR1 MRHNA and CDR2 SNTAGT. V was trimmed by 4 bases and J by 4 bases, leaving 11 bases between them. The CDR3 spells CASSVSGQYNEQFF. The CDR3 DNA reads as TGTGCCAGCAGTGTCTCCGGACAGTACAATGAGCAGTTCTTC.

The genes are TRBV4-1 and TRBJ2-7, with D perhaps TRBD2 (5 bases). The CDR3 is made up of 12 amino acids. V was trimmed by 1 base and J by 6 bases, leaving 7 bases between them. Germline V CDR1 and CDR2: MGHRA, YSYEKL. The CDR3 protein is CASSQGGSEQYF. The CDR3 DNA is TGCGCCAGCAGCCAAGGAGGGAGCGAGCAGTACTTC.

This chain uses TRBV30 with TRBJ2-3; a weak D match, TRBD2 (5 bases). Trimming cost V 7 bases and J 6 bases, with 20 bases left between them. The CDR3 totals 14 residues. CDR1 and CDR2 from the germline V gene are GTSNPN and SVGIG (reference sequence). CDR3 in amino acids: CASSGIALVDTQYF. CDR3 coding DNA: TGTGCCTCCTCCGGGATAGCGCTGGTGGATACGCAGTATTTT. Looking up the rest from reference TRBV30 and TRBJ2-3 gives the full variable domain: SQTIHQWPATLVQPVGSPLSLECTVEGTSNPNLYWYRQAAGRGLQLLFYSVGIGQISSEVPQNLSASRPQDRQFILSSKKLLLSDSGFYLCASSGIALVDTQYFGPGTRLTVL.

This clone was seen a few times. The chain recombines TRBV5-5 with TRBJ1-3, with D unresolved. Germline values: CDR1 SGHKS, CDR2 YYEKEE (reference sequence). The CDR3 has 15 amino acids. With 0 bases removed from V and 0 bases from J, the gap between germline ends came to 7 bases. CDR3 sequence: CASSLEWSSGNTIYF. Written as DNA, the CDR3 is TGTGCCAGCAGCTTGGAATGGAGCTCTGGAAACACCATATATTTT.

The chain carries TRBV28 and TRBJ2-3, with D unclear. Per the germline V gene, CDR1 is MDHEN and CDR2 is SYDVKM. V gave up 3 bases and J gave up 4 bases, with 5 bases separating them. CDR3 length: 12 amino acids. CDR3 DNA sequence: TGTGCCAGCAGTTTTATCTCAGATACGCAGTATTTT. Residues: CASSFISDTQYF.